This T cell receptor (beta chain) was obtained from a study of blood T cell repertoires in COVID-19. Study-level background: Both acute and convalescent COVID-19 samples were obtained from the United States, Italy and Spain. From T cells, B-cell-depleted T cells, or PBMCs came the material, which was cDNA or gDNA.

V gave up 4 bases and J gave up 9 bases, with 12 bases separating them. This CDR3 spans 11 amino acids. Per germline, CDR1 SQVTM and CDR2 ANQGSEA. Authors' methods: Estimated nucleated cell counts came from reference gene primer amplification. TCRdb's copy holds only in-frame clones and misses some; the assay was immunoSEQ multiplex PCR. V and J calls and clone size are copied from that table; D and trimming were computed from the DNA. The profile covers roughly 250,000 clones, with 85% to 90% appearing a single time and 3.5% to 4.5% taken by the ten largest. The sample consisted of peripheral blood. The chain uses TRBV29-1 and TRBJ1-1; D not resolved. The sequence was collected from a woman in her thirties or forties with acute or convalescent COVID-19. The CDR3 spells CSVVAQVQAFF. The DNA for the CDR3 is TGCAGCGTTGTGGCGCAGGTCCAAGCTTTCTTT.